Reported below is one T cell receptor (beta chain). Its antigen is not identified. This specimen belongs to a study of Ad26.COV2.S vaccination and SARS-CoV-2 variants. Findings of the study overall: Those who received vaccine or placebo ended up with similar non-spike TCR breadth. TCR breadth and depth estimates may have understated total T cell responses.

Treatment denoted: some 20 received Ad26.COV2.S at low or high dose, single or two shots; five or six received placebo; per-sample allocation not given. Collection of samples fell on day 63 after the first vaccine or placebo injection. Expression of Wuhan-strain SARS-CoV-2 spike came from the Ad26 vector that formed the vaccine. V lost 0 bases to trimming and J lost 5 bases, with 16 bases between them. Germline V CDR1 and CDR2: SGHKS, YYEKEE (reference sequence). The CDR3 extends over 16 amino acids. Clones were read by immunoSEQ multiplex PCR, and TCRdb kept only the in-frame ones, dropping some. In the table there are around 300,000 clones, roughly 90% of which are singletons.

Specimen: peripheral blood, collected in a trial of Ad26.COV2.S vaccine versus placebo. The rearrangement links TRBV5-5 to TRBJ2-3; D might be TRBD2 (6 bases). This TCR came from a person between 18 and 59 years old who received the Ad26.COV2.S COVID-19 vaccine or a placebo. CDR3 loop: CASSLAWGFGGDTQYF. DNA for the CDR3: TGTGCCAGCAGCTTGGCCTGGGGGTTCGGGGGAGATACGCAGTATTTT.